A single sample gave rise to the 30 T cell receptor beta chains below, sequenced in a study of regulatory T cells in long-lasting Graves disease (dated by TCRdb to about 2021). The library was built by means of multiplex PCR. Instrument on record: Illumina HiSeq 4000. CDR3 regions were amplified by Arm-PCR with iRepertoire HTBI primers to construct TCR beta libraries. Using fastp trimming at Q25 and MiXCR clonotype assembly, TCRdb reanalyzed the public sequencing data and kept in-frame beta chains. Rows matching on CDR3 protein sequence are summarized as one entry with the most common DNA and genes. The sample contains approximately 460,000 distinct CDR3 sequences, over 15% of them found a single time. The ten largest clones capture 9.5% to 12% of the sample. The sample's time point label, decoded: newly diagnosed GD, antithyroid drugs for less than 3 months. For both TCR sequencing and RNA sequencing, RNA was extracted from PBMCs using TRIzol.

The same sample was also studied in work on T cells in Graves' hyperthyroidism and ophthalmopathy.

The specimen comprised peripheral blood mononuclear cells (PBMCs), sampled at new diagnosis, from a patient treated with antithyroid drugs. These receptor sequences come from a woman younger than 45 with Graves disease. Donor details come from another sample of the same person, matched by shared clones.

This clonotype was counted many times. The V and J genes are TRBV11-2 and TRBJ2-1; possible D gene TRBD2, 5 bases. Trimming left V 5 bases short and J 4 bases short, with 21 bases between. Germline V gene sequence: CDR1 SGHAT, CDR2 FQNNGV. CDR3 length equals 17 residues. This chain's CDR3 is CASSQGIELDTYNEQFF. CDR3 bases: TGTGCCAGCAGCCAAGGAATCGAACTAGACACGTACAATGAGCAGTTCTTC.

This clonotype occurred many times. The rearrangement uses TRBV2 and TRBJ2-7; 8 bases match TRBD2. Germline V gene lookup returns CDR1 SNHLY and CDR2 FYNNEI. J lost 6 bases, V lost 6 bases, and 4 bases had no gene match. CDR3 length: 12 amino acids. The CDR3 sequence: CASRRTSTEQYF. The CDR3 DNA follows: TGTGCCAGCAGGCGGACTAGCACCGAGCAGTACTTC.

This clonotype has more than one count but fewer than ten. The rearrangement uses TRBV5-1 and TRBJ2-5; D not certain. The V end lost 1 base, the J end lost 1 base, and 14 bases lay between the germline ends. Looked up from germline, CDR1 is SGHRS and CDR2 is YFSETQ. The CDR3 runs to 16 residues. The CDR3 DNA follows: TGCGCCAGCAGCTTGTTGGCGAACAGTATCCAAGAGACCCAGTACTTC. Protein product: CASSLLANSIQETQYF. The full variable domain, its missing parts supplied by reference TRBV5-1 and TRBJ2-5, is KAGVTQTPRYLIKTRGQQVTLSCSPISGHRSVSWYQQTPGQGLQFLFEYFSETQRNKGNFPGRFSGRQFSNSRSEMNVSTLELGDSALYLCASSLLANSIQETQYFGPGTRLLVL.

This clonotype was counted ten times or more. The chain carries TRBV30 and TRBJ2-1; D gene ambiguous. The CDR3 sequence is 13 residues long. The germline V and J ends were trimmed by 3 bases and 9 bases, with 15 bases remaining between them. CDR1 is GTSNPN, CDR2 SVGIG, per germline (reference sequence). CDR3 sequence: CAWSDGPGSEQFF. Here the CDR3 DNA reads TGTGCCTGGAGCGATGGACCAGGCAGTGAGCAGTTCTTC.

The chain carries TRBV6-2 or TRBV6-3 and TRBJ1-5; D perhaps matches TRBD1 (5 bases). With 6 bases removed from V and 6 bases from J, the gap between germline ends came to 18 bases. This CDR3 comprises 15 residues. CDR1 and CDR2 (germline): MNHEY, SVGEGT. The CDR3 nucleotides are TGTGCCAGCAGAGACAGAATGGGGGGTTCTCAGCCCCAGCATTTT. Translated, it gives CASRDRMGGSQPQHF.

Ten or more counts support this clonotype. This sequence joins TRBV20-1 and TRBJ2-1; D gene ambiguous. Trimming cost V 1 base and J 10 bases, with 11 bases left between them. This CDR3 has 12 residues. Germline loops: CDR1 DFQATT, CDR2 SNEGSKA (reference sequence). CDR3 protein: CSARVWSLEQFF. DNA of the CDR3: TGCAGTGCTAGAGTATGGAGTCTAGAGCAGTTCTTC.

With regard to this clonotype: A junction end diverges from the germline sequence, so it may reflect a read error. The rearrangement uses TRBV13 and TRBJ1-4, with D possibly TRBD1 on 5 matching bases. This CDR3 has 14 residues. Germline-derived CDR1 and CDR2 are PRHDT and FYEKMQ (reference sequence). This chain's CDR3 is CASGFRVGNEKLFF. CDR3 DNA: TGTGCCAGCGGCTTCAGGGTCGGTAATGAAAAACTGTTTTTT.

This clonotype was seen many times. V gene TRBV2 combines with J gene TRBJ1-4; TRBD1 might be the D (6 bases). Per germline, CDR1 SNHLY and CDR2 FYNNEI. V was shortened by 6 bases and J by 5 bases, with 16 bases between the two germline ends. The CDR3 runs 15 residues. DNA of the CDR3: TGTGCCAGCAGGAGGGGGAGTAGAACCAATGAAAAACTGTTTTTT. Amino acids: CASRRGSRTNEKLFF.

In its sample, this clonotype was seen many times. The CDR3 bases are TGTGCCAGCAGTTTTTACCAGGGGACCTCCTACGAGCAGTACTTC. Translating gives CASSFYQGTSYEQYF. The chain employs TRBV27 and TRBJ2-7, with D possibly TRBD1 on 6 matching bases. Trimming shortened V by 3 bases and J by 0 bases, and 12 bases separated the two germline ends. Germline CDR1 and CDR2: MNHEY and SMNVEV (reference sequence). The CDR3 loop spans 15 amino acids.

This clonotype was counted many times. This chain connects TRBV6-2 or TRBV6-3 to TRBJ2-1, with 12 bases that match TRBD2. The junction had 3 bases not matched to a gene; V was cut back by 4 bases and J by 8 bases. Germline loops: CDR1 MNHEY, CDR2 SVGEGT. The CDR3 covers 14 residues. This chain's CDR3 is CASSWASGRDEQFF. In DNA, the CDR3 is TGTGCCAGCAGTTGGGCTAGCGGGAGGGATGAGCAGTTCTTC.

The V gene is TRBV7-8, the J gene TRBJ2-6; D is tentatively TRBD1 or TRBD2 (5 bases each). V was shortened by 8 bases and J by 3 bases, with 14 bases between the two germline ends. This CDR3 spans 15 amino acids. CDR1 is SGHVS and CDR2 is FQNEAQ in the germline V gene. As DNA, the CDR3 is TGTGCCAGCGGCCCCAGGGACGGTGGGGCCAACGTCCTGACTTTC. Translated, it gives CASGPRDGGANVLTF.

This clonotype was observed many times. This chain connects TRBV20-1 to TRBJ2-1; 11 bases agree with TRBD2. The length of the CDR3 is 14 residues. Germline V gene lookup returns CDR1 DFQATT and CDR2 SNEGSKA (reference sequence). V shed 5 bases and J 6 bases; nucleotides not matched to a gene: 6. The CDR3 spells CSALAGGFSNEQFF. CDR3 DNA sequence: TGCAGTGCTCTAGCGGGAGGATTTAGCAATGAGCAGTTCTTC.

This CDR3 reads CASSQAVTGELFF. As DNA, the CDR3 is TGTGCCAGCAGCCAAGCCGTAACCGGGGAGCTGTTTTTT. This rearrangement joins TRBV3-1 to TRBJ2-2; D call uncertain. This CDR3 comprises 13 residues. CDR1 is LGHDT and CDR2 is YNNKEL in the germline V gene (reference sequence). V was trimmed by 1 base and J by 5 bases, leaving 5 bases between them.

This clonotype was counted ten times or more. The chain uses TRBV30 and TRBJ2-7, with 12 bases aligning to TRBD2. Germline CDR1 and CDR2: GTSNPN and SVGIG (reference sequence). The ends lost 4 bases at V and 0 bases at J; junction bases unmatched: 10. The CDR3 has 17 amino acids. In nucleotides, the CDR3 is TGTGCCTGGACCCTAAAGGCGGGACTAGCGGGCTCCTACGAGCAGTACTTC. Translating gives CAWTLKAGLAGSYEQYF.

The chain is built from TRBV13 and TRBJ2-3; D might be TRBD2 (7 bases). Trimming pared 5 bases from V and 5 bases from J, leaving 26 bases between. This CDR3 has 18 residues. Germline lookup yields CDR1 PRHDT and CDR2 FYEKMQ (reference sequence). The CDR3 DNA follows: TGTGCCAGCAGCGCCTTTATTTTAGGGGGGGGAAGACAAGATACGCAGTATTTT. It is translated as CASSAFILGGGRQDTQYF.

Many counts were recorded for this clonotype. The gene calls are TRBV18 and TRBJ1-1; D is possibly TRBD1 (6 bases). The CDR3 runs to 16 residues. Trimming took off 3 bases at V and 1 base at J, with 15 bases between the two ends. From germline, CDR1 is KGHSH and CDR2 LQKENI. CDR3 region: CASSPTMTGWNTEAFF. The CDR3 DNA reads TGTGCCAGCTCACCCACCATGACAGGTTGGAACACTGAAGCTTTCTTT.

This clonotype has more than one count but fewer than ten. This chain joins TRBV3-1 and TRBJ1-2; D unresolved. This CDR3 is 15 amino acids long. Germline V gene data show CDR1 as LGHDT and CDR2 as YNNKEL (reference sequence). V was cut by 5 bases and J by 3 bases, with 16 bases left in between. Here the CDR3 DNA reads TGTGCCAGCAGCGACCCCTATCTCAGTGACTATGGCTACACCTTC. Protein: CASSDPYLSDYGYTF.

This clonotype came up many times. The chain has TRBV7-9 and TRBJ1-5; D is uncertain. The V end lost 1 base, the J end lost 5 bases, and 6 bases lay between the germline ends. Germline CDR1 reads SEHNR; CDR2 reads FQNEAQ (reference sequence). The length of the CDR3 is 13 residues. The CDR3 here is CASSLERDQPQHF. DNA of the CDR3: TGTGCCAGCAGCTTAGAGAGGGATCAGCCCCAGCATTTT.

This clonotype was picked up a small number of times. This sequence joins TRBV12-3 or TRBV12-4 and TRBJ1-6; D is unresolved. The CDR3 has 16 residues. Deletions cut 6 bases from V and 0 bases from J, with 12 bases between. The CDR3: CASSDLWGSYNSPLHF. The CDR3, as DNA: TGTGCCAGCAGCGACCTGTGGGGCTCCTATAATTCACCCCTCCACTTT.

This clonotype was picked up many times. The chain links TRBV19 to TRBJ1-1; 7 bases map to TRBD1. The CDR3 contains 14 residues. V was clipped by 5 bases and J by 7 bases; unmatched bases: 10. The germline gives CDR1 LNHDA, CDR2 SQIVND (reference sequence). The CDR3 sequence: CASSEQGEIGEAFF. The CDR3 nucleotides read TGTGCCAGTAGTGAGCAGGGGGAGATCGGTGAAGCTTTCTTT.

Ten or more counts support this clonotype. J is TRBJ2-1 and V is TRBV27; no firm D call. Germline assignment: CDR1 MNHEY and CDR2 SMNVEV (reference sequence). CDR3 length equals 16 residues. The V and J ends lost 2 bases and 0 bases respectively, with 11 bases between them. The CDR3 coding sequence is TGTGCCAGCAGTTTAAGGTCAGCCAGCTCCTACAATGAGCAGTTCTTC. This gives the protein CASSLRSASSYNEQFF.

This clonotype has a count of ten or more. In DNA form, the CDR3 reads TGTGCCAGCAGCCTTAGTCAGGGATTCACAGATACGCAGTATTTT. Its protein is CASSLSQGFTDTQYF. The chain carries TRBV7-2 and TRBJ2-3, with D possibly matching TRBD1 (5 bases). CDR3 length equals 15 residues. V dropped 5 bases and J dropped 2 bases, with 14 bases sitting between them. Germline lookup yields CDR1 SGHTA and CDR2 FQGNSA.

This clonotype was seen many times. V usage is TRBV27 and J usage is TRBJ2-3; D possibly uses TRBD1 or TRBD2 (5 bases each). Germline V gene data show CDR1 as MNHEY and CDR2 as SMNVEV (reference sequence). V was shortened by 6 bases and J by 2 bases, with 12 bases between the two germline ends. The CDR3 has 14 amino acids. CDR3 amino acids: CASSRDPLTDTQYF. The CDR3 DNA follows: TGTGCCAGCAGCAGGGACCCTCTCACAGATACGCAGTATTTT.

This clonotype was recorded at least ten times. The rearrangement links TRBV5-1 to TRBJ2-1; 9 positions match TRBD2. V gave up 0 bases and J gave up 8 bases; unmatched junction bases: 9. This CDR3 contains 16 residues. Germline lookup yields CDR1 SGHRS and CDR2 YFSETQ. This CDR3 is CASSLDPGTSLDEQFF. The CDR3 DNA is TGCGCCAGCAGCTTGGATCCCGGGACTAGCTTGGATGAGCAGTTCTTC.

The sample holds a few counts of this clonotype. This chain links TRBV10-3 with TRBJ2-1, with 9 bases that match TRBD1. The CDR3 is made up of 12 amino acids. Germline V lookup: CDR1 ENHRY, CDR2 SYGVKD. V was pared by 7 bases and J by 6 bases, with 1 base of the junction left unmatched. This CDR3 is CAITGQGNEQFF. CDR3 nucleotide sequence: TGTGCCATCACGGGACAGGGCAATGAGCAGTTCTTC.

This chain joins TRBV5-1 and TRBJ2-3, with D unresolved. Trimming took off 4 bases at V and 4 bases at J, with 16 bases between the two ends. CDR3 length: 15 amino acids. The germline V gene has CDR1 SGHRS and CDR2 YFSETQ. In nucleotides, the CDR3 is TGCGCCAGCAGCCCCCCGTCCGCGTACCCAGATACGCAGTATTTT. Residues: CASSPPSAYPDTQYF.

With respect to this clonotype: A much more abundant neighbour one base away suggests this may be a read error. V and J are TRBV12-3 or TRBV12-4 and TRBJ2-7, with D hard to call. Trimming shortened V by 3 bases and J by 7 bases, and 16 bases separated the two germline ends. The CDR3 contains 14 residues. The CDR3 here is CASSLRGSYNEQYF. The CDR3 nucleotides are TGTGCCAGCAGTTTGCGCGGATCCTACAATGAGCAGTACTTC.

This clonotype was found once. A much larger clone sits a single nucleotide away, making a read error possible. The CDR3 carries no conserved terminal phenylalanine or tryptophan, so it likely arises from a read error. The rearrangement links TRBV20-1 to TRBJ2-1; D remains unclear. The germline V gene has CDR1 DFQATT and CDR2 SNEGSKA (reference sequence). Trimming shortened V by 1 base and J by 10 bases, and 11 bases separated the two germline ends. The CDR3 covers 12 residues. This chain's CDR3 is CSARVWSLEQFL. CDR3 nucleotides: TGCAGTGCTAGAGTATGGAGTCTAGAGCAGTTCCTC.

This clonotype was seen at least ten times. The chain links TRBV2 to TRBJ2-3, with 7 bases that match TRBD1. CDR1 and CDR2 (germline): SNHLY, FYNNEI. The junction had 6 bases not matched to a gene; V was cut back by 6 bases and J by 3 bases. The CDR3 is made up of 14 amino acids. CDR3 amino acids: CASSDGTETDTQYF. CDR3 bases: TGTGCCAGCAGCGACGGGACAGAGACAGATACGCAGTATTTT.

This chain uses TRBV6-2 or TRBV6-3 with TRBJ2-1; tentatively, D is TRBD1 (6 bases). This CDR3 contains 14 residues. The germline CDR1 and CDR2 sequences are MNHEY and SVGEGT. Deletions cut 4 bases from V and 5 bases from J, with 12 bases between. The CDR3 DNA is TGTGCCAGCAGTTTCCGGACAGTTGACAATGAGCAGTTCTTC. Its translation: CASSFRTVDNEQFF.